The clone carrying this T cell receptor beta chain was detected a few times. TCRdb re-analysed the RT-PCR reads in MiXCR, keeping a single row per CDR3 protein. The sample yields more than 250,000 distinct CDR3 sequences, 20% to 25% seen once. This sample is drawn from a study of response to subunit inactivated influenza vaccine. The CDR3 is 12 residues long. V lost 7 bases and J 4 bases, leaving 8 bases between the germline ends. Germline CDR1 and CDR2: MNHNS and SASEGT. This chain joins TRBV6-1 and TRBJ1-5; no clear D gene. This specimen consisted of PBMCs from blood, obtained about 20 months after vaccination. The source is a man between 50 and 70 years old who received an inactivated influenza vaccine. The DNA of the CDR3 is TGTGCCAGCACCCGGGTGAATCAGCCCCAGCATTTT. This encodes CASTRVNQPQHF.